This entry is about one TCR beta chain. This clone was seen a handful of times. It lacks a known antigen. One base away there is no much larger clone; base qualities are not given. The data were obtained in a study of beta chain features in type 1 diabetes (dated by TCRdb to the late 2010s). Notes on the research overall: Mean age, gender distribution, total cell number and subset yield were not different between patients and healthy donors. A total of 107,917,701 sorted cells were examined across all samples, and a strong correlation was observed between cell number per subset and RNA yield. In the study, TCRB repertoires of sorted circulating CD4+ T cell subsets from recently diagnosed type 1 diabetes patients were compared with those of matched healthy donors. Regulatory and stem cell-like memory subsets were obtained from only 8 patients and roughly 8 healthy donors, while naive and central memory subsets were obtained from all 30 or so donors. The study at large found these results: The naive, central memory and regulatory TCRB repertoires appeared to resemble one another more closely among patients than among healthy donors. At VDJ recombination sites, type 1 diabetes patients had fewer insertions and more deleted nucleotides, which implies abnormalities in thymic rearrangement. Because cDNA was sequenced instead of genomic DNA, activated cells with high expression could be over-represented, although the groups did not differ in activation or CD3 levels. Type 1 diabetes patients showed a moderate but significant shortening of TCRB CDR3 length in all four CD4+ subsets. HLA sub-analyses involved small numbers of individuals, so any influence of HLA type on TCRB rearrangement remained unresolved. Shorter templates might be favored by PCR, yet because patient and control samples were amplified and corrected together, any such skew would affect both groups equally.

The CDR3 sequence holds 17 residues, the cysteine and phenylalanine included. This entry keeps only the CDR3 DNA: 51 bases, framed from base 1. V was cut back by 8 bases and J by 4 bases, leaving a gap of 24 bases between them. Looking up the germline V gene yields CDR1 MDHEN and CDR2 SYDVKM. From each donor, a single peripheral blood sample of about 116 mL on average was drawn into heparinised tubes. A BD FACSAria II and a panel including CD45RO, CCR7, CD25, CD127, CD95 and CD27 were used to sort naive, central memory, regulatory and stem cell-like memory CD4+ T cells. Every sorted population had a purity above 95%. PBMCs were isolated right away by Lymphoprep density gradient centrifugation and were stained directly, without culture. Samples were stained and sorted in pairs, with one healthy donor and one patient per experiment, so that batch effects were minimized. The entire amount of isolated RNA was reverse transcribed using the High Capacity cDNA Reverse Transcription Kit, so the sequenced TCRB transcripts were expressed ones. Naive, central memory and regulatory T cell samples underwent deep immunoSEQ sequencing, averaging roughly 3.3 million total reads per sample. Sorted cells were lysed in RLT buffer, and RNA was extracted using DNase-treated RNeasy Micro or Mini kits according to cell number. Each cell subset was processed on its own to prevent cross-contamination, while patient and healthy donor samples were processed together. The immunoSEQ multiplex PCR was used to amplify TCRB sequences from cDNA, yielding 87-bp fragments that span the CDR3 region. Sequencing of the amplicons was done on the Illumina HiSeq platform. The paper's data handling went like this. PCR bias was corrected computationally using synthetic template baselines, and reads within Hamming distance 2 were collapsed, with unmergeable singletons discarded. Reads were aligned against IMGT so that V, D and J genes, CDR3 length and insertions or deletions at six rearrangement sites could be assigned. Within each subset, clonotype counts were normalized to sorted cell number, and only after that were true diversity and Gini coefficients computed with the tcR R package. The overlap coefficient, calculated on TCRB nucleotide sequences, was used to quantify repertoire sharing. As a proxy for the pre-selection repertoire, out-of-frame TCRB sequences from naive cells were analyzed. TCRdb carries this immuneACCESS record with in-frame sequences only. Its versions omit some clonotypes, under half of them owing to an unresolved V gene in the studies checked, with the rest unexplained. The V and J calls and clone size are taken from that table; D and trimming were inferred from the DNA. For this sample the table gives about 350,000 clones, of which around 20% were detected only once. The ten largest clones represent 0.035% to 0.055% of the sample.

The rearrangement combines TRBV28 with TRBJ1-5; the D region possibly corresponds to TRBD1 (6 bases align). This sequence originates from a woman aged 18 to 35 in good health. Sequencing was performed on naive CD4+ T cells from blood. This specimen's cell subset or site label, per the study, means: true naive CD4+ T cells. The DNA sequence is as follows: TGTGCCAGCTTAGAAGCTGGACAGCTTAAGAGTAATCAGCCCCAGCATTTT. Its translation is CASLEAGQLKSNQPQHF. Joined to the reference TRBV28 and TRBJ1-5 proteins, this CDR3 gives the full variable domain: DVKVTQSSRYLVKRTGEKVFLECVQDMDHENMFWYRQDPGLGLRLIYFSYDVKMKEKGDIPEGYSVSREKKERFSLILESASTNQTSMYLCASLEAGQLKSNQPQHFGDGTRLSIL.